The next 9 T cell receptor beta chains were all read from a single sample in a study of blood T cell repertoires in COVID-19. Sequencing used immunoSEQ multiplex PCR; TCRdb keeps in-frame clones, though not all of them. The sample holds around 200,000 clones, 80% to 85% seen once. Input material: peripheral blood. The receptors here all came from a human donor in a cohort sampled during active COVID-19.

The CDR3 DNA sequence: TGTGCCAGCAGTTCGGACAGGGGTGTCGTCCAGCCCCAGCATTTT. It is translated as CASSSDRGVVQPQHF. This chain connects TRBV6-6 to TRBJ1-5, with 9 positions matching TRBD1. In germline, CDR1 is MNHNY, CDR2 SVGAGI (reference sequence). The trim removed 4 bases at V and 7 bases at J, leaving 8 bases unmatched. The CDR3 loop spans 15 amino acids.

The chain has TRBV5-6 and TRBJ2-7, with TRBD2 identical over 9 bases. The CDR3 contains 15 residues. Germline V CDR1 and CDR2: SGHDT, YYEEEE. V lost 0 bases, J lost 6 bases, and 7 bases stayed unmatched. DNA for the CDR3: TGTGCCAGCAGCTTGGCGGGAATAGCGGGAGTCGAGCAGTACTTC. The encoded protein is CASSLAGIAGVEQYF.

The chain recombines TRBV4-1 with TRBJ2-7; 8 bases fit TRBD1. The J segment lost 4 bases and the V segment lost 1 base, leaving 6 bases of the junction unmatched. Germline loops: CDR1 MGHRA, CDR2 YSYEKL. CDR3 length equals 15 residues. CDR3 bases: TGCGCCAGCAGCCAAGCAAACAGGGGGTTTTACGAGCAGTACTTC. Its translation is CASSQANRGFYEQYF.

The chain combines TRBV19 with TRBJ2-5, with TRBD1 identical over 8 bases. Germline values: CDR1 LNHDA, CDR2 SQIVND (reference sequence). Trimming cost V 5 bases and J 5 bases; bases outside gene matches: 10. The CDR3 sequence is 15 residues long. CDR3 DNA sequence: TGTGCCAGTAGTGCCAACAGGGGGAGTGGGGAGACCCAGTACTTC. Protein sequence: CASSANRGSGETQYF. The whole variable domain, remainder taken from reference TRBV19 and TRBJ2-5, is DGGITQSPKYLFRKEGQNVTLSCEQNLNHDAMYWYRQDPGQGLRLIYYSQIVNDFQKGDIAEGYSVSREKKESFPLTVTSAQKNPTAFYLCASSANRGSGETQYFGPGTRLLVL.

CDR3 coding DNA: TGTGCCAGCAGCTTGACCGGGACAGGCTCGAACTATGGCTACACCTTC. Translated: CASSLTGTGSNYGYTF. The chain uses TRBV7-9 and TRBJ1-2; the match to TRBD1 covers 8 bases. J gave up 2 bases and V 3 bases, and 8 bases lay outside the gene matches. The CDR3 covers 16 residues. Germline assignment: CDR1 SEHNR and CDR2 FQNEAQ (reference sequence). The entire variable domain, with the rest obtained from reference TRBV7-9 and TRBJ1-2, is as follows: DTGVSQNPRHKITKRGQNVTFRCDPISEHNRLYWYRQTLGQGPEFLTYFQNEAQLEKSRLLSDRFSAERPKGSFSTLEIQRTEQGDSAMYLCASSLTGTGSNYGYTFGSGTRLTVV.

This chain uses TRBV5-1 with TRBJ1-2; possibly TRBD1 for D (5 bases). V was pared by 4 bases and J by 8 bases, with 18 bases between. The CDR3 covers 14 residues. Germline-derived CDR1 and CDR2 are SGHRS and YFSETQ. The DNA for the CDR3 is TGCGCCAGCAGCCGCCCGGGACTGGACGCCGGCTACACCTTC. Translating gives CASSRPGLDAGYTF.

The chain employs TRBV3-1 (or the pseudogene TRBV3-2) and TRBJ2-7; 10 bases are a match to TRBD2. The germline gives CDR1 LGHDT, CDR2 YNNKEL (reference sequence). This CDR3 has 16 residues. V gave up 3 bases and J gave up 3 bases; unmatched junction bases: 8. CDR3 in amino acids: CASSHKGLAPLYEQYF. DNA of the CDR3: TGTGCCAGCAGCCATAAGGGACTAGCGCCCCTCTACGAGCAGTACTTC.

The rearrangement links TRBV24-1 to TRBJ2-3, with 16 bases that match TRBD2. Trimming removed 3 bases from V and 5 bases from J; junction bases left unmatched: 7. Per germline, CDR1 KGHDR and CDR2 SFDVKD. The CDR3 extends over 18 amino acids. The CDR3 region is CATSDPGTSGRAIDTQYF. CDR3 DNA: TGTGCCACCAGTGATCCGGGGACTAGCGGGAGGGCCATAGATACGCAGTATTTT.

The chain couples TRBV14 to TRBJ2-7; perhaps TRBD1 as D (5 bases). CDR1 and CDR2 from the germline V gene are SGHDN and FVKESK. The CDR3 contains 15 residues. V dropped 3 bases and J dropped 0 bases, with 12 bases sitting between them. This CDR3 is CASSQQDRGSYEQYF. CDR3 nucleotide sequence: TGTGCCAGCAGCCAGCAAGACAGAGGCTCCTACGAGCAGTACTTC. The full variable domain, in which reference TRBV14 and TRBJ2-7 provide the parts outside the CDR3, is EAGVTQFPSHSVIEKGQTVTLRCDPISGHDNLYWYRRVMGKEIKFLLHFVKESKQDESGMPNNRFLAERTGGTYSTLKVQPAELEDSGVYFCASSQQDRGSYEQYFGPGTRLTVT.